This is a list of T cell receptor beta chains from one sample in a study of T cell responses to AZD1222 COVID-19 vaccine. Data came from immunoSEQ multiplex PCR; TCRdb stores just in-frame clones and leaves some out. In the table there are more than 90,000 clones, roughly 90% of which are singletons. Sequences were derived from peripheral blood, sampled on day 0 of AZD1222 vaccination. The receptors stem from an adult in good health. Each CDR3 is given without its conserved first and last residue. The D gene is left open where the match is weak.

v_gene	j_gene	d_gene	CDR3aa
TRBV5-6	TRBJ1-5	TRBD1	ASSTYGQGSQPQH
TRBV11-2	TRBJ1-5	-	ASSLSAYQPQH
TRBV5-5	TRBJ1-1	-	ASSLALGAGVYMNTEAF
TRBV27	TRBJ1-4	-	ASSTRGATNEKLF
TRBV5-1	TRBJ1-2	-	ASSFDSPNGYT
TRBV5-1	TRBJ2-5	-	ASSLGGGETQY
TRBV10-3	TRBJ1-1	-	ATGEGRETEAF
TRBV3-1/TRBV3-2	TRBJ2-5	TRBD2	ASSQDRGNPGRETQY
TRBV10-3	TRBJ1-3	-	AISDPSMVSLNTIY
TRBV19	TRBJ2-5	-	ASSPGPGLETQY
TRBV6-5	TRBJ1-2	-	ASTGLGYGYT
TRBV7-9	TRBJ2-1	-	ASSLVAYNEQF
TRBV9	TRBJ2-1	-	ASSEAGLNEQF
TRBV3-1/TRBV3-2	TRBJ2-2	-	ASRLTTGELF
TRBV7-2	TRBJ2-1	TRBD1	ASSPDRVTNEQF
TRBV7-9	TRBJ1-3	-	ASSLSQSSGNTIY
TRBV19	TRBJ2-2	-	ASSISWNTGELF
TRBV7-8	TRBJ1-6	-	ASSLGPRAANSPLH
TRBV28	TRBJ1-3	-	ASRRTVTGNTIY
TRBV29-1	TRBJ1-2	TRBD1	SVEQGQGVGGYT
TRBV5-1	TRBJ2-1	-	ASSLAWGSSNEQF
TRBV6-5	TRBJ2-3	TRBD2	ASRTSATTDTQY
TRBV4-1	TRBJ2-3	TRBD2	ASSQGLLAGGADTQY
TRBV27	TRBJ2-7	-	ASSFQGTTYEQY
TRBV24-1	TRBJ1-5	-	ATSEGVSNQPQH
TRBV13	TRBJ1-2	-	ATADGWGYT
TRBV10-1	TRBJ2-7	-	ASSPRTGREQY
TRBV9	TRBJ2-7	-	ASSVGVAYEQY
TRBV5-1	TRBJ2-7	TRBD1	ASSLERTGGDEQY
TRBV28	TRBJ1-2	-	ASRAEGGYT
TRBV12-3/TRBV12-4	TRBJ1-5	-	ASSLQVGTPQH
TRBV28	TRBJ2-2	-	ASSLLLATGTGELF
TRBV9	TRBJ2-1	-	ASSVGGESSYNEQF
TRBV3-1/TRBV3-2	TRBJ1-1	-	ASSQDTWSSAMNTEAF
TRBV6-1	TRBJ2-6	-	ASSENAGANVLT
TRBV11-2	TRBJ1-3	-	ASSLSGNTIY
TRBV5-1	TRBJ2-5	-	ASSLPVRETQY
TRBV25-1	TRBJ2-3	TRBD2	ASNAGGLGATDTQY
TRBV24-1	TRBJ1-5	-	ATSRGNQPQH
TRBV3-1/TRBV3-2	TRBJ1-2	-	ASSHHGRTNYGYT
TRBV5-1	TRBJ2-5	TRBD1	ASSPRTGEETQY
TRBV30	TRBJ2-1	TRBD1	AWSIQGKHNEQF
TRBV7-9	TRBJ2-7	-	ASSLELYEQY
TRBV11-2	TRBJ2-7	-	ASSLAGGSSYEQY
TRBV7-9	TRBJ2-7	-	ASSGERANEQY
TRBV14	TRBJ1-2	-	ASSQDNRGFGYT
TRBV7-8	TRBJ1-1	-	ASSLLQGHTEAF
TRBV18	TRBJ2-1	TRBD2	ASSHTQLAGKADNEQF
TRBV27	TRBJ2-7	TRBD2	ASSSAGTSGSYEQY
TRBV19	TRBJ2-1	TRBD2	ASSRPSGSTHEQF
TRBV10-3	TRBJ2-1	-	AISGGSSYNEQF
TRBV28	TRBJ1-4	-	ASSFLIVQSNEKLF